The following is a T cell receptor beta chain sequence with its context. The antigen remains undetermined. The sample originates from a study of cytomegalovirus exposure and HLA in healthy donors. Study-wide results and limits: Listed as cytomegalovirus-associated were 150 or so TCR beta chains. Compared with the roughly 700-donor mean, an Asian-associated ancestry cluster reportedly had fewer N-insertions, according to a later analysis.

Those who donated were healthy bone marrow donors. Germline lookup yields CDR1 SGHNT and CDR2 YYREEE (reference sequence). The CDR3 consists of 15 residues. V shed 1 base and J 4 bases; nucleotides not matched to a gene: 3. Researchers ran the PCR with 60 Vbeta and 13 Jbeta primers. Sequencing was performed with immunoSEQ multiplex PCR; in TCRdb, only in-frame clones are kept and a portion is missing. The table has about 190,000 clones, roughly nine tenths seen once. The genes are TRBV5-4 and TRBJ2-3; 10 nucleotides align to TRBD1. Source material: PBMCs. This TCR was recovered from a boy between 2 and 10 years old in good health and CMV-seronegative. CDR3 sequence: CASSLLTGGADTQYF. The CDR3 DNA reads as TGTGCCAGCAGCTTGTTGACAGGGGGCGCAGATACGCAGTATTTT.